The rows below give T cell receptor beta chains drawn from one sample of a study of beta chain features in type 1 diabetes. Only in-frame clones appear in the TCRdb table, and some are missing; sequencing was by immunoSEQ multiplex PCR. This table holds around 14,000 clones, approximately 60% found once. Input material: stem cell memory CD4+ T cells from blood. The receptors derive from a woman between 18 and 29 years old with type 1 diabetes. Both conserved end residues are part of each CDR3. The D gene is left open where the match is weak. For some rows the clone size is stated as once, few or many, or as a class when expanded; others skip it.

. | TRBJ2-1 | TRBD2 | TRBV7-9 | TGTGCCAGCAGCTTAGCGGGTCCGGCTAGCGGGAGGGGGAATGAGCAGTTCTTC | CASSLAGPASGRGNEQFF
. | TRBJ1-5 | . | TRBV27 | TGTGCCAGCAGTTTCTCGCCCCCTCGAGGGTGGCCCCAGCATTTT | CASSFSPPRGWPQHF
. | TRBJ2-7 | TRBD1 | TRBV18 | TGTGCCAGCTCACCACAGGGGGCTGGTATCTACGAGCAGTACTTC | CASSPQGAGIYEQYF
few | TRBJ2-1 | TRBD2 | TRBV6-1 | TGTGCCAGCAGTGAATCTAGCGGGGGTTCCTACAATGAGCAGTTCTTC | CASSESSGGSYNEQFF
. | TRBJ2-3 | . | TRBV6-5 | TGTGCCAGCAGTTACCTCCGGGGGACAGATACGCAGTATTTT | CASSYLRGTDTQYF
few | TRBJ2-1 | . | TRBV29-1 | TGCAGCGTTGTCCCAAGCGCGAATGAGCAGTTCTTC | CSVVPSANEQFF
. | TRBJ1-4 | TRBD1 | TRBV5-1 | TGCGCCAGCAGCTCGACAGGGAGGGAAAAACTGTTTTTT | CASSSTGREKLFF
few | TRBJ2-7 | TRBD1 | TRBV7-9 | TGTGCCAGCAGCTTAGTCGGGGACAGGGCCTACGAGCAGTACTTC | CASSLVGDRAYEQYF
. | TRBJ2-1 | . | TRBV7-2 | TGTGCCAGCCGAGATAGGTCCCAGGGTGAGCAGTTCTTC | CASRDRSQGEQFF
once | TRBJ1-2 | . | TRBV7-2 | TGTGCCAGCAGCGTAGACAGACCCTATGGCTACACCTTC | CASSVDRPYGYTF
. | TRBJ1-4 | . | TRBV5-1 | TGCGCCAGCAGCTCCCAACCGGGGGGTGCTAATGAAAAACTGTTTTTT | CASSSQPGGANEKLFF
. | TRBJ1-1 | . | TRBV19 | TGTGCCAGTAGTATTTACGGCAGGGGCTCTCCTGAAGCTTTCTTT | CASSIYGRGSPEAFF
once | TRBJ2-7 | . | TRBV4-2 | TGTGCCAGCAGCCAAGTTAAAACAGGCGCCTACGAGCAGTACTTC | CASSQVKTGAYEQYF
. | TRBJ2-1 | TRBD2 | TRBV5-4 | TGTGCCAGCAGCTTGGCCTCCCATAGCGGGCTTGCCTACAATGAGCAGTTCTTC | CASSLASHSGLAYNEQFF
few | TRBJ1-1 | . | TRBV19 | TGTGCCAGTACTCCTTTAGCGGCGAACACTGAAGCTTTCTTT | CASTPLAANTEAFF
once | TRBJ2-3 | TRBD2 | TRBV25-1 | TGTGCCAGCACCCGGACTAGCGGGAGTGTGACAGATACGCAGTATTTT | CASTRTSGSVTDTQYF
. | TRBJ1-1 | . | TRBV19 | TGTGCCAGTAGTATATCGGTCATGAACACTGAAGCTTTCTTT | CASSISVMNTEAFF
. | TRBJ1-2 | . | TRBV5-1 | TGCGCCAGCAGCACTGGACACGGAGACTATGGCTACACCTTC | CASSTGHGDYGYTF
. | TRBJ1-4 | . | TRBV7-2 | TGTGCCAGCAGCTCCGAGGTTAAACTGTTTTTT | CASSSEVKLFF
once | TRBJ1-1 | . | TRBV7-2 | TGTGCCAGCAGTTTGGGGACTGCGAACACTGAAGCTTTCTTT | CASSLGTANTEAFF
. | TRBJ2-3 | . | TRBV7-3 | TGTGCCAGCAGCCCCCGTGGGCCAAACACAGATACGCAGTATTTT | CASSPRGPNTDTQYF
. | TRBJ2-7 | TRBD2 | TRBV28 | TGTGCCAGCAGTCCAGCGGGACTAGCGGGAGATGAGCAGTACTTC | CASSPAGLAGDEQYF
. | TRBJ2-2 | . | TRBV2 | TGTGCCAGCAAGGAGGACACCGGGGAGCTGTTTTTT | CASKEDTGELFF
. | TRBJ2-1 | TRBD2 | TRBV7-2 | TGTGCCAGCAGCTCCCTCGGGGGGGCCTACAATGAGCAGTTCTTC | CASSSLGGAYNEQFF
. | TRBJ2-3 | TRBD2 | TRBV10-3 | TGTGCCATCAGTGCACTAGCGGGAGCAGATACGCAGTATTTT | CAISALAGADTQYF
. | TRBJ2-5 | . | TRBV18 | TGTGCCAGCTCGCCCCAGGAGACCCAGTACTTC | CASSPQETQYF
. | TRBJ1-6 | TRBD1 | TRBV14 | TGTGCCAGCAGCCAAGGGACAGGGGCGAGTTCACCCCTCCACTTT | CASSQGTGASSPLHF
. | TRBJ1-6 | . | TRBV9 | TGTGCCAGCAGCGTAGACTTCTATAATTCACCCCTCCACTTT | CASSVDFYNSPLHF
. | TRBJ1-2 | TRBD1 | TRBV6-1 | TGTGCCAACAGACAGGGAGGGAGCTATGGCTACACCTTC | CANRQGGSYGYTF
few | TRBJ2-1 | TRBD1 | TRBV7-9 | TGTGCCAGCAGCTATACAGGGGGACGGGGCAATGAGCAGTTCTTC | CASSYTGGRGNEQFF
. | TRBJ2-1 | . | TRBV7-9 | TGTGCCAGCAGCTTAGCGAAGACTGGCTCCTACAATGAGCAGTTCTTC | CASSLAKTGSYNEQFF
few | TRBJ1-6 | . | TRBV7-2 | TGTGCCAGCAGCCGCGGGGCCAGCGAGGCCCTCCACTTT | CASSRGASEALHF
. | TRBJ2-7 | TRBD1 | TRBV29-1 | TGCAGCGTTTTCCGGGACAGGGCCTCCTACGAGCAGTACTTC | CSVFRDRASYEQYF
. | TRBJ2-1 | TRBD2 | TRBV4-3 | TGCGCCAGCAGCCAAGACCGCCTAGCGGGGAACAATGAGCAGTTCTTC | CASSQDRLAGNNEQFF
once | TRBJ1-6 | TRBD1 | TRBV2 | TGTGCCAGCAGCGTTACAGGGGGCTCCTATAATTCACCCCTCCACTTT | CASSVTGGSYNSPLHF
. | TRBJ1-2 | TRBD1 | TRBV7-9 | TGTGCCAGCAGCCTCGACAGGGACTATGGCTACACCTTC | CASSLDRDYGYTF
. | TRBJ2-2 | . | TRBV27 | TGTGCCAGCAGTTTCGGAGGGACCGGGGAGCTGTTTTTT | CASSFGGTGELFF
few | TRBJ2-7 | TRBD2 | TRBV7-2 | TGTGCCAGCAGCTCTAGGACTAGCGCGTTCTACGAGCAGTACTTC | CASSSRTSAFYEQYF
. | TRBJ1-5 | . | TRBV10-3 | TGTGCCACCAACTTCAACGACAATCAGCCCCAGCATTTT | CATNFNDNQPQHF
once | TRBJ2-3 | TRBD2 | TRBV7-2 | TGTGCCAGCAGCCTTTTAGCGGGAGGGCCAGTTGCAGATACGCAGTATTTT | CASSLLAGGPVADTQYF
. | TRBJ2-5 | TRBD2 | TRBV2 | TGTGCCAGCAGGGCCACTAGCGGGGAAGAGACCCAGTACTTC | CASRATSGEETQYF
few | TRBJ2-3 | . | TRBV27 | TGTGCCAGCAGAAAATTCGGCACAGATACGCAGTATTTT | CASRKFGTDTQYF
. | TRBJ1-2 | TRBD1 | TRBV18 | TGTGCCAGCTCACCCCGGACAGGGGTGGACTATGGCTACACCTTC | CASSPRTGVDYGYTF
once | TRBJ2-7 | TRBD2 | TRBV4-3 | TGCGCCAGCAGCCAAGATCCGCCGGGAAAACGGACTAGCGGGAGCTACGAGCAGTACTTC | CASSQDPPGKRTSGSYEQYF
. | TRBJ1-2 | . | TRBV5-5 | TGTGCCAGCAGCGCAGATGGGGGCTTCTATGGCTACACCTTC | CASSADGGFYGYTF
. | TRBJ2-6 | . | TRBV5-1 | TGCGCCAGCAACGCAGGGGACTCTGGGGCCAACGTCCTGACTTTC | CASNAGDSGANVLTF
. | TRBJ2-3 | TRBD2 | TRBV5-1 | TGCGCCAGCAGCTCTACATCGGGGGGAGATACGCAGTATTTT | CASSSTSGGDTQYF
. | TRBJ2-2 | TRBD2 | TRBV29-1 | TGCAGCGCCAGGACTAGCGGGCTCACCGGGGAGCTGTTTTTT | CSARTSGLTGELFF
. | TRBJ2-1 | TRBD1 | TRBV5-1 | TGCGCCAGCAGCCCGGACAGGGAGCAGTTCTTC | CASSPDREQFF
few | TRBJ2-7 | . | TRBV27 | TGTGCCAGCAGTCTGCGGGTCCCCTTCTACGAGCAGTACTTC | CASSLRVPFYEQYF
. | TRBJ1-2 | . | TRBV2 | TGTGCCATCACAAGGGAGAGGAATGGCTACACCTTC | CAITRERNGYTF
. | TRBJ1-4 | . | TRBV21-1 | TGTGCCAGCCCTAAGAGGGCGCGAACCACTAATGAAAAACTGTTTTTT | CASPKRARTTNEKLFF
. | TRBJ2-1 | TRBD2 | TRBV7-3 | TGTGCCAGCAGCCCCCTAGGACTAGCGGGATACAATGAGCAGTTCTTC | CASSPLGLAGYNEQFF
. | TRBJ1-1 | TRBD1 | TRBV13 | TGTGCCAGCAGCTCGCGCCCGGGACAGGGGGCCATAGCTTTCTTT | CASSSRPGQGAIAFF
. | TRBJ2-3 | TRBD2 | TRBV11-1 | TGTGCCAGCAGCTTGAGGACTAGCGGCCTCACAGATACGCAGTATTTT | CASSLRTSGLTDTQYF
few | TRBJ2-5 | . | TRBV15 | TGTGCCACCAGCAGAACCCGACAGGGACTTGAGACCCAGTACTTC | CATSRTRQGLETQYF
. | TRBJ2-5 | TRBD1 | TRBV9 | TGTGCCAGCAGCGAGGGACAGAGGGTCGAGACCCAGTACTTC | CASSEGQRVETQYF
. | TRBJ2-7 | TRBD1 | TRBV28 | TGTGCGAGCACAGGGGCCCTCTCCTACGAGCAGTACTTC | CASTGALSYEQYF
few | TRBJ1-5 | . | TRBV19 | TGTGCCAGTTCAGGGTTCGATCAGCCCCAGCATTTT | CASSGFDQPQHF
. | TRBJ2-5 | TRBD2 | TRBV5-6 | TGTGCCAGCAGCCCGGGGGGGGGAGAGACCCAGTACTTC | CASSPGGGETQYF